This TCR beta chain was recovered during a study of cytomegalovirus exposure and HLA in healthy donors. On the study more broadly: A data release that came early held around 85 million unique TCRs from HLA-typed donors.

Vbeta (60) and Jbeta (13) primers were used in the PCR. The method was immunoSEQ multiplex PCR; TCRdb's version includes in-frame clones alone and lacks a portion of them. The sample contains about 140,000 clones, more than 75% of which appear only once. Points from the study as a whole: An analysis was carried out later, and it reportedly showed fewer N-insertions in an Asian-associated ancestry cluster than the approximately 670-donor mean. Later on, an analysis tied 15,000 or so TCR beta sequences to HLA alleles at 0.05 false discovery rate. In an earlier analysis, productive rearrangement rates for most beta V segments clustered near 90% or 30%.

V dropped 5 bases and J dropped 7; count of bases not matched to a gene: 14. The CDR3 totals 17 residues. Germline-derived CDR1 and CDR2 are SGDLS and YYNGEE. With respect to this clone: Antigen unknown.

The sequence came from a woman aged 18-29 years in good health and CMV-seropositive. The genes are TRBV9 and TRBJ2-1; 11 bases map to TRBD2. Input material: PBMCs. This CDR3 reads CASREDMGLAAFNEQFF. For the CDR3, the DNA is TGTGCCAGCAGGGAAGACATGGGACTAGCGGCCTTTAATGAGCAGTTCTTC. Full variable domain (outside the CDR3, taken from reference TRBV9 and TRBJ2-1): DSGVTQTPKHLITATGQRVTLRCSPRSGDLSVYWYQQSLDQGLQFLIQYYNGEERAKGNILERFSAQQFPDLHSELNLSSLELGDSALYFCASREDMGLAAFNEQFFGPGTRLTVL.